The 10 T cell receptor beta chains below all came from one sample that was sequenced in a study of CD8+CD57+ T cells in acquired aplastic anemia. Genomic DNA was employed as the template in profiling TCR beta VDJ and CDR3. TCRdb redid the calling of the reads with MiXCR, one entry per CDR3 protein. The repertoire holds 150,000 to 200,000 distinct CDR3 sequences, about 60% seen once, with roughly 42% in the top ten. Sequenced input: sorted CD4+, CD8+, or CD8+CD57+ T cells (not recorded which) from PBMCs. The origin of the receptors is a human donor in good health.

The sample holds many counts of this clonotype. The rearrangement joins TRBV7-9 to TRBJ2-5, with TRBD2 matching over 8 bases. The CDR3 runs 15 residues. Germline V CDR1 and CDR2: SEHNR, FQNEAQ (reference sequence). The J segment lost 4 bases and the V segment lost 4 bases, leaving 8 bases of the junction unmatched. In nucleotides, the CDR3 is TGTGCCAGCAGCTATTCGGGGGGGCAGAGAGAGACCCAGTACTTC. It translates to CASSYSGGQRETQYF. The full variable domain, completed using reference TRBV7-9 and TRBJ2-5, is DTGVSQNPRHKITKRGQNVTFRCDPISEHNRLYWYRQTLGQGPEFLTYFQNEAQLEKSRLLSDRFSAERPKGSFSTLEIQRTEQGDSAMYLCASSYSGGQRETQYFGPGTRLLVL.

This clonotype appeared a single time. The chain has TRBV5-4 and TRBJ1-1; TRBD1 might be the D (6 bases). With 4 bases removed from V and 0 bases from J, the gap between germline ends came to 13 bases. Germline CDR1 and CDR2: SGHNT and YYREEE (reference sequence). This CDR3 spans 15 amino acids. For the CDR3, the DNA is TGTGCCAGCAGCCAAAAGGACAGAATGAACACTGAAGCTTTCTTT. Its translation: CASSQKDRMNTEAFF. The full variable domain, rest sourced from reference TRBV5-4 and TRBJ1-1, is ETGVTQSPTHLIKTRGQQVTLRCSSQSGHNTVSWYQQALGQGPQFIFQYYREEENGRGNFPPRFSGLQFPNYSSELNVNALELDDSALYLCASSQKDRMNTEAFFGQGTRLTVV.

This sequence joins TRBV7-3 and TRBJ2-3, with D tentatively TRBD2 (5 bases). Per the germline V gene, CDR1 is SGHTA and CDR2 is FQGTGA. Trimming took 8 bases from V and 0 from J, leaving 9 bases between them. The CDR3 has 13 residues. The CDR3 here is CASGGPSTDTQYF. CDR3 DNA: TGTGCCAGCGGCGGGCCCAGCACAGATACGCAGTATTTT.

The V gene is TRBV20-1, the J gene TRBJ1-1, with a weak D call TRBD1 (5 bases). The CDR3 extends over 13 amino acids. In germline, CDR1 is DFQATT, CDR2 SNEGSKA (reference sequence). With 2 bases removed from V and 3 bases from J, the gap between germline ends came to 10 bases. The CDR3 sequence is CSARPGGDTEAFF. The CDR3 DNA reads TGCAGTGCTAGACCGGGAGGGGACACTGAAGCTTTCTTT.

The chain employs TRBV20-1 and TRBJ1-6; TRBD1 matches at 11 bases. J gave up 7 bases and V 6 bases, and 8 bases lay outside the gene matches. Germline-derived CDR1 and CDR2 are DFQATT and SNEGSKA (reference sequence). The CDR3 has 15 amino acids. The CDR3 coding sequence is TGCAGTGCGTCTGGACAGGGGGCTGAGAATTCACCCCTCCACTTT. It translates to CSASGQGAENSPLHF.

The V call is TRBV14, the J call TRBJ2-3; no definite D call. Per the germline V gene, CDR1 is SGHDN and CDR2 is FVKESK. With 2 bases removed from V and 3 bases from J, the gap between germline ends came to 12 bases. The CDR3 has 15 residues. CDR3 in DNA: TGTGCCAGCAGCCAAAGGTTAGGAATTACAGATACGCAGTATTTT. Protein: CASSQRLGITDTQYF. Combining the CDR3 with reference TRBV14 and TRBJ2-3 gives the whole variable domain EAGVTQFPSHSVIEKGQTVTLRCDPISGHDNLYWYRRVMGKEIKFLLHFVKESKQDESGMPNNRFLAERTGGTYSTLKVQPAELEDSGVYFCASSQRLGITDTQYFGPGTRLTVL.

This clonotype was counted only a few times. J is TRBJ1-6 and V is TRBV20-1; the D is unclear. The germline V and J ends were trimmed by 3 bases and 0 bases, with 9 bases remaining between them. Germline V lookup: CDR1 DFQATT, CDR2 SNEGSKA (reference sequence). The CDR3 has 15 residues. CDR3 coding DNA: TGCAGTGCTAGGAAGGAAAGCTCCTATAATTCACCCCTCCACTTT. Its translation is CSARKESSYNSPLHF.

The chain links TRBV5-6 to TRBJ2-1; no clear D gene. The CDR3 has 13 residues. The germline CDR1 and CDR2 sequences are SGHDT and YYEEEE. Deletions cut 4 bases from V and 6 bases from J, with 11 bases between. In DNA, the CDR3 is TGTGCCAGCAGCCTCCAGAACGGCAATGAGCAGTTCTTC. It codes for CASSLQNGNEQFF.

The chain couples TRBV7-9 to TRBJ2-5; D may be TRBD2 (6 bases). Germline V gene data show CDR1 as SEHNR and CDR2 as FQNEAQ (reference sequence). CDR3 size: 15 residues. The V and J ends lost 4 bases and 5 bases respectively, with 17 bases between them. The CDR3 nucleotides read TGTGCCAGCAGCTCTCTAGCGTTGGAGTGGGAGACCCAGTACTTC. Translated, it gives CASSSLALEWETQYF.

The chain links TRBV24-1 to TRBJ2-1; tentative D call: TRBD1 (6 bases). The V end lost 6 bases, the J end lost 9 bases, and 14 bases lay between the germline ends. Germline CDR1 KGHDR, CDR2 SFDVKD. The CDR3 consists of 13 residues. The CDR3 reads CATSRGQGTEQFF. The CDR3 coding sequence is TGTGCCACCAGTCGGGGACAAGGGACTGAGCAGTTCTTC.